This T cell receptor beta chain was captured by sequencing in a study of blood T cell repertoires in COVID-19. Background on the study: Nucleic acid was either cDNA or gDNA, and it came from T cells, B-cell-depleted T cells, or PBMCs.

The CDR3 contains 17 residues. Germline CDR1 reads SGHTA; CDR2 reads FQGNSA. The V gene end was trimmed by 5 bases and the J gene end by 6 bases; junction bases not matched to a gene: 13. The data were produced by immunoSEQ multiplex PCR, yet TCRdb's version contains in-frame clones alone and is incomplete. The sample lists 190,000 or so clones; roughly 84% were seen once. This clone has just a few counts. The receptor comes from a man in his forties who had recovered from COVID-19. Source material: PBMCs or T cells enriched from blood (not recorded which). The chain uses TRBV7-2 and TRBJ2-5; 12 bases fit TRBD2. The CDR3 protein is CASSESLAGGALKTQYF. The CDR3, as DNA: TGTGCCAGCAGCGAGAGTCTAGCGGGGGGGGCCTTAAAGACCCAGTACTTC.